This TCR beta chain was documented in a study of Graves' ophthalmopathy and Graves' hyperthyroidism. General observations from the study: Between ophthalmopathy and stable hyperthyroidism, a 13-signature model drew a separation with 87.88% sensitivity and around 80% specificity.

V was clipped by 4 bases and J by 6 bases, with 15 bases between them. The CDR3 has 14 residues. CDR1 SGHAT and CDR2 FQDESV come from the germline V gene (reference sequence). Scientists amplified the TCR beta CDR3 regions from RNA transcripts. In the first round, RT-PCR was carried out with HTBI primers, and a multiplex PCR formed the second round. TCRdb passed the multiplex PCR reads through MiXCR, listing each CDR3 protein once. The table lists about 1.1 million distinct CDR3 sequences, around a third of them singletons, with approximately 12% in the top ten. Concerning this clonotype itself: Its antigen is unknown. A clone one base away is much larger, so this may be a read error.

The chain recombines TRBV11-1 with TRBJ1-2, with unresolved D. The TCR sequence derives from an adult man with Graves' hyperthyroidism. Sequences were obtained from peripheral blood or thyroid tissue (not recorded which). The CDR3 DNA reads as TGTGCCAGCAGCTCGCACACTGGGGTCCATGGCTACACCTTC. Protein: CASSSHTGVHGYTF.